This TCR beta chain was recorded in a study of blood T cell repertoires in COVID-19. Germline CDR1 reads MNHEY; CDR2 reads SVGAGI. This CDR3 comprises 15 residues. Trimming cost V 10 bases and J 4 bases; bases outside gene matches: 8. Exposed enrollees had met someone with a PCR-confirmed or clinician-diagnosed COVID-19 case at some point within the 2 weeks before study entry. Original data processing: The assay estimated nucleated cells by amplifying reference gene primers. The assay was immunoSEQ multiplex PCR, and TCRdb's table has in-frame clones only and misses some. The V and J calls and clone size are taken from that table; D and trimming were inferred from the DNA. The profile shows 250,000 to 350,000 clones, over 85% of them singletons.

The genes are TRBV6-5 and TRBJ2-3; TRBD2 matches at 13 bases. Sequenced: PBMCs or T cells enriched from blood (not recorded which). This receptor was obtained from a woman aged 50 to 65 who had been exposed to COVID-19. The CDR3 bases are TGTGCCACCCGGACTAGCGGGGGTTTAGCAGATACGCAGTATTTT. This gives the protein CATRTSGGLADTQYF.